This TCR beta chain derives from a study of blood T cell repertoires in COVID-19. Study overall: T cells, B-cell-depleted T cells, or PBMCs provided the cDNA or gDNA that served as material.

In the original analysis: Reference gene primer amplification in the assay estimated nucleated cell counts. Profiling relied on immunoSEQ multiplex PCR, and the TCRdb table lists in-frame clones only, not all of them. The V and J calls and clone size were taken over from that table, and D and trimming were inferred from the DNA. The table includes about 180,000 clones, 80% detected once. Germline values: CDR1 MNHEY, CDR2 SVGAGI. The V end was cut by 6 bases, the J end by 0 bases, with 12 bases between. The CDR3 runs to 15 residues. Clinical histories supplied by participants themselves formed the basis of cohort assignment.

The receptor was derived from a man aged 60 to 69 who had been exposed to COVID-19. The rearrangement uses TRBV6-5 and TRBJ1-5; D perhaps matches TRBD1 (6 bases). The specimen was PBMCs or T cells enriched from blood (not recorded which). CDR3 in amino acids: CASRHQGNSNQPQHF. The DNA of the CDR3 is TGTGCCAGCAGACATCAGGGGAATAGCAATCAGCCCCAGCATTTT.